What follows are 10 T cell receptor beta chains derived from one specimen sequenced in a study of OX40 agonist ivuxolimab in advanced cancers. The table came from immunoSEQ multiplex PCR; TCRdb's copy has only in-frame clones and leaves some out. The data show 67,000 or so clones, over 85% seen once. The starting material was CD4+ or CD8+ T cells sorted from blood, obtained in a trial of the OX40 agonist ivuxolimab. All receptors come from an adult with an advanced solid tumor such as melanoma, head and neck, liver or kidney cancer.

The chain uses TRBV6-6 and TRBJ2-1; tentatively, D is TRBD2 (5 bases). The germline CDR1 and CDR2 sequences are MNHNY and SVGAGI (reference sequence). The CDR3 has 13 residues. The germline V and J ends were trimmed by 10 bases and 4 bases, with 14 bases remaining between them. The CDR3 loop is CATQAEKYNEQFF. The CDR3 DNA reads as TGTGCCACCCAAGCGGAGAAATACAATGAGCAGTTCTTC.

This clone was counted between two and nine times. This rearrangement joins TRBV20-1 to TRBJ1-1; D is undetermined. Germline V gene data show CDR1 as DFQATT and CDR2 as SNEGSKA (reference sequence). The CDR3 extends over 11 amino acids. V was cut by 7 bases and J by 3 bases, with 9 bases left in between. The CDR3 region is CSVPRDTEAFF. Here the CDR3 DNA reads TGCAGTGTTCCAAGGGACACTGAAGCTTTCTTT.

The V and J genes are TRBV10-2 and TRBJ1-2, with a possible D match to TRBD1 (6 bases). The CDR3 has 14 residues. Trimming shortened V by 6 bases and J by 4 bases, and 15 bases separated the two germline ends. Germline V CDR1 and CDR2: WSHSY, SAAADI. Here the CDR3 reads CASSPSGAVYGYTF. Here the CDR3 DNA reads TGCGCCAGCAGCCCCTCGGGGGCAGTCTATGGCTACACCTTC.

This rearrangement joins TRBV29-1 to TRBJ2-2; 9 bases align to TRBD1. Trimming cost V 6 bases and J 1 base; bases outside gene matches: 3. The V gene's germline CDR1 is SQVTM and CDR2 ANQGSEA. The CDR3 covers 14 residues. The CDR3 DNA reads TGCAGCGTCCAGGGACAGGGGAACACCGGGGAGCTGTTTTTT. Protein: CSVQGQGNTGELFF.

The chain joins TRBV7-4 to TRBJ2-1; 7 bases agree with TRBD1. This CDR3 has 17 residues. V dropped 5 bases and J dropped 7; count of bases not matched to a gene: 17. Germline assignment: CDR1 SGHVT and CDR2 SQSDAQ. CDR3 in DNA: TGTGCCAGCAGCCTCGGACAGGCCCCGACCTTACGGAATGAGCAGTTCTTC. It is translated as CASSLGQAPTLRNEQFF.

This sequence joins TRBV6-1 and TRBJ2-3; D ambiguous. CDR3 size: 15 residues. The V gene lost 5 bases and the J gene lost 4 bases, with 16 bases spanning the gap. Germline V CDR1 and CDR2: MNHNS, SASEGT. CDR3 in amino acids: CASSPLGPGPDTQYF. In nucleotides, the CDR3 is TGTGCCAGCAGTCCGTTAGGGCCCGGGCCAGATACGCAGTATTTT.

The CDR3 nucleotides read TGTGCCAGCAGTTTTGGTAGCGGGGGGGTAAGCTCCTACAATGAGCAGTTCTTC. This codes for CASSFGSGGVSSYNEQFF. This chain connects TRBV27 to TRBJ2-1, with 11 bases matching TRBD2. Germline V gives CDR1 MNHEY, CDR2 SMNVEV (reference sequence). V dropped 3 bases and J dropped 0; count of bases not matched to a gene: 7. The CDR3 length is 18 residues.

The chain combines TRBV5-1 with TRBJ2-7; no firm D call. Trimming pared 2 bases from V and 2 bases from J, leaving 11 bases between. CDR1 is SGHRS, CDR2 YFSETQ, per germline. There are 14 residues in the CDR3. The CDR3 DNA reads TGCGCCAGCAGCTTCCAAGACCGAGCCTACGAGCAGTACTTC. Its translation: CASSFQDRAYEQYF.

The CDR3 reads CASSLDDGQSNTEAFF. The CDR3 nucleotides read TGCGCCAGCAGCTTGGACGACGGACAGTCGAACACTGAAGCTTTCTTT. This chain uses TRBV5-1 with TRBJ1-1, with a possible D match to TRBD1 (6 bases). Trimming removed 0 bases from V and 1 base from J, with 13 bases in between. The CDR3 covers 16 residues. The V gene's germline CDR1 is SGHRS and CDR2 YFSETQ.

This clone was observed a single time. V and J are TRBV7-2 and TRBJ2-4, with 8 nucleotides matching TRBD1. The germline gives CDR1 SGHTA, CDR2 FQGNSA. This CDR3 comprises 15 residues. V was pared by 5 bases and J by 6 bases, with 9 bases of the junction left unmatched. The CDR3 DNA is TGTGCCAGCAGCCTTAGTGGGACAGGTGGAAACATTCAGTACTTC. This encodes CASSLSGTGGNIQYF.